Shown below are 24 T cell receptor beta chains from a single sample sequenced in a study of CD8+CD57+ T cells in acquired aplastic anemia. Genomic DNA templated the TCR beta VDJ and CDR3 profiling. Each CDR3 protein is one row after TCRdb ran MiXCR on the reads. The table lists roughly 170,000 distinct CDR3 sequences, about 60% of them singletons. Material for sequencing was sorted CD4+, CD8+, or CD8+CD57+ T cells (not recorded which) from PBMCs. The receptors stem from a human donor in good health.

This clonotype has only a few counts. The V gene is TRBV10-2, the J gene TRBJ2-3, with 11 bases fitting TRBD2. The CDR3 covers 14 residues. Germline assignment: CDR1 WSHSY and CDR2 SAAADI. V shed 8 bases, J shed 2 bases, and the junction held 3 bases outside the gene matches. The CDR3 DNA sequence: TGCGCCAGCGGGGGACTAGCGGTCACAGATACGCAGTATTTT. Translation gives CASGGLAVTDTQYF.

Ten or more counts support this clonotype. The J gene is TRBJ1-5, the V gene TRBV20-1; D is uncertain. The germline gives CDR1 DFQATT, CDR2 SNEGSKA (reference sequence). V was cut by 6 bases and J by 0 bases, with 18 bases left in between. This CDR3 spans 16 amino acids. The CDR3 bases are TGCAGTGCACGCCCTGTTCGGATGGTTAGCAATCAGCCCCAGCATTTT. Protein sequence: CSARPVRMVSNQPQHF.

The gene calls are TRBV29-1 and TRBJ2-3; 9 nucleotides agree with TRBD2. Germline CDR1 SQVTM, CDR2 ANQGSEA. The CDR3 totals 15 residues. After removal of 2 bases from V and 0 bases from J, the junction contained 3 bases not matched to a gene. CDR3 in amino acids: CSVERAGGSTDTQYF. The CDR3 DNA reads TGCAGCGTTGAAAGAGCGGGGGGAAGCACAGATACGCAGTATTTT.

This chain uses TRBV19 with TRBJ2-7; no clear D. The CDR3 totals 13 residues. V gave up 3 bases and J gave up 2 bases, with 8 bases separating them. Germline V lookup: CDR1 LNHDA, CDR2 SQIVND (reference sequence). CDR3 residues: CASSISGPYEQYF. CDR3 bases: TGTGCCAGTAGTATTTCCGGGCCCTACGAGCAGTACTTC.

The V and J genes are TRBV9 and TRBJ1-2; 9 nucleotides align to TRBD1. This CDR3 is built from 16 residues. In germline, CDR1 is SGDLS, CDR2 YYNGEE. Germline trimming cut 5 bases from V and 1 base from J; bases unmatched to any gene: 9. CDR3: CASSRTGGDRNYGYTF. The CDR3 bases are TGTGCCAGCAGTCGTACAGGGGGCGATCGTAACTATGGCTACACCTTC.

V is TRBV20-1 and J is TRBJ2-5, with D possibly matching TRBD1 (6 bases). The germline V and J ends were trimmed by 5 bases and 10 bases, with 11 bases remaining between them. CDR1 DFQATT and CDR2 SNEGSKA come from the germline V gene (reference sequence). CDR3 size: 10 residues. In DNA form, the CDR3 reads TGCAGTGCTGAAGTACAGGGCCAGTACTTC. Protein product: CSAEVQGQYF.

The chain is built from TRBV9 and TRBJ2-7, with 9 nucleotides matching TRBD2. The ends lost 2 bases at V and 1 base at J; junction bases unmatched: 4. CDR1 is SGDLS and CDR2 is YYNGEE in the germline V gene. The CDR3 contains 15 residues. The CDR3 DNA follows: TGTGCCAGCAGCGTGACTAGCGGACATTCCTACGAGCAGTACTTC. Translating gives CASSVTSGHSYEQYF. Filled out from reference TRBV9 and TRBJ2-7, the complete variable domain reads DSGVTQTPKHLITATGQRVTLRCSPRSGDLSVYWYQQSLDQGLQFLIQYYNGEERAKGNILERFSAQQFPDLHSELNLSSLELGDSALYFCASSVTSGHSYEQYFGPGTRLTVT.

A single count supports this clonotype. This chain uses TRBV2 with TRBJ2-7; the D gene is possibly TRBD1 (5 bases). Germline values: CDR1 SNHLY, CDR2 FYNNEI. The CDR3 is 15 residues long. V was shortened by 3 bases and J by 4 bases, with 16 bases between the two germline ends. The CDR3 region is CASSDYQAGLYEQYF. For the CDR3, the DNA is TGTGCCAGCAGTGATTACCAGGCAGGGTTATACGAGCAGTACTTC.

The chain is built from TRBV20-1 and TRBJ2-7; D call uncertain. The end of the DNA is better explained by TRBJ2-1, so the J call may be wrong. Germline V gene lookup returns CDR1 DFQATT and CDR2 SNEGSKA (reference sequence). CDR3 length equals 15 residues. CDR3 loop: CSARAPKDPYNEQFF. The CDR3 coding sequence is TGCAGTGCTAGAGCCCCTAAGGACCCCTACAATGAGCAGTTCTTC.

The chain recombines TRBV4-2 with TRBJ2-7; D ambiguous. CDR1 and CDR2 (germline): LGHNA, YNFKEQ. Trimming left V 0 bases short and J 3 bases short, with 6 bases between. CDR3 size: 13 residues. CDR3: CASSQDEVYEQYF. As DNA, the CDR3 is TGTGCCAGCAGCCAAGATGAAGTCTACGAGCAGTACTTC.

As concerns this clonotype: Sequence at one end of the junction differs from germline and may be a read error. The genes are TRBV6-1 and TRBJ2-7; 13 nucleotides align to TRBD2. The germline V gene has CDR1 MNHNS and CDR2 SASEGT. The CDR3 is made up of 16 amino acids. CDR3 amino acids: CAISDGLAGAFYEQYF. The CDR3 nucleotides are TGTGCCATCAGTGATGGACTAGCGGGAGCTTTCTACGAGCAGTACTTC.

The chain combines TRBV12-3 or TRBV12-4 with TRBJ2-1; TRBD2 matches at 8 bases. V trimming: 3 bases; J trimming: 0 bases; junction bases outside the gene matches: 13. This CDR3 contains 19 residues. Written as DNA, the CDR3 is TGTGCCAGCAGTTTGGTTCCGGCTAGCGGGTATAGCTCCTACAATGAGCAGTTCTTC. Protein sequence: CASSLVPASGYSSYNEQFF.

In this sample, this clonotype turned up once. The V call is TRBV5-1, the J call TRBJ2-6, with unresolved D. Trimming removed 4 bases at V and 1 base at J, with 6 bases between. The germline V gene encodes CDR1 SGHRS and CDR2 YFSETQ. CDR3 length: 14 residues. Here the CDR3 reads CASSPISGANVLTF. The CDR3, as DNA: TGCGCCAGCAGCCCGATTTCTGGGGCCAACGTCCTGACTTTC.

This clonotype was observed a handful of times. J is TRBJ2-5 and V is TRBV7-9, with 14 bases matching TRBD2. V lost 6 bases, J lost 2 bases, and 17 bases stayed unmatched. This CDR3 has 20 residues. Germline V gene lookup returns CDR1 SEHNR and CDR2 FQNEAQ (reference sequence). CDR3 coding DNA: TGTGCCAGCAGTGGTGTGAAAACGACTAGCGGGAGGGATTGGCAAGAGACCCAGTACTTC. Translating it yields CASSGVKTTSGRDWQETQYF.

The sample holds many counts of this clonotype. CDR3 nucleotides: TGCGCCAGCAGTCAGGAAGGGGGCTCCTACGAGCAGTACTTC. It codes for CASSQEGGSYEQYF. The chain recombines TRBV5-1 with TRBJ2-7; D perhaps matches TRBD1 (6 bases). The V end lost 5 bases, the J end lost 0 bases, and 12 bases lay between the germline ends. Germline V gene lookup returns CDR1 SGHRS and CDR2 YFSETQ. The CDR3 spans 14 residues.

Ten or more counts support this clonotype. V gene TRBV6-1 combines with J gene TRBJ2-2; 11 bases match TRBD2. Germline V CDR1 and CDR2: MNHNS, SASEGT. V lost 1 base to trimming and J lost 5 bases; unmatched junction nucleotides: 0. The length of the CDR3 is 15 residues. The CDR3 DNA reads as TGTGCCAGCAGTGAAGGACTAGCGGGAACCGGGGAGCTGTTTTTT. Amino acids: CASSEGLAGTGELFF.

In its sample, this clonotype was seen many times. V and J are TRBV2 and TRBJ2-7, with D unclear. Germline lookup yields CDR1 SNHLY and CDR2 FYNNEI. Trimming pared 7 bases from V and 3 bases from J, leaving 10 bases between. There are 12 residues in the CDR3. The CDR3 bases are TGTGCCAGCAAGGGCACCCTCTACGAGCAGTACTTC. Its translation is CASKGTLYEQYF.

The chain carries TRBV19 and TRBJ1-1; 10 bases match TRBD1. After removal of 2 bases from V and 0 bases from J, the junction contained 6 bases not matched to a gene. The CDR3 is 17 residues long. Germline V gene lookup returns CDR1 LNHDA and CDR2 SQIVND (reference sequence). CDR3 nucleotide sequence: TGTGCCAGTAGTATACGGGGACAGGGGACCTTGAACACTGAAGCTTTCTTT. Translation gives CASSIRGQGTLNTEAFF.

V gene TRBV20-1 combines with J gene TRBJ2-3; 11 positions agree with TRBD2. Germline V lookup: CDR1 DFQATT, CDR2 SNEGSKA (reference sequence). V lost 3 bases and J lost 7; bases outside the gene matches: 6. The CDR3 totals 14 residues. DNA of the CDR3: TGCAGTGCTAGGCGAACTAGCGGGGGACATACGCAGTATTTT. Its translation is CSARRTSGGHTQYF.

V usage is TRBV24-1 and J usage is TRBJ1-5; no definite D call. Trimming pared 3 bases from V and 5 bases from J, leaving 4 bases between. The CDR3 runs to 12 residues. Germline V gene sequence: CDR1 KGHDR, CDR2 SFDVKD. This CDR3 is CATSDRDQPQHF. As DNA, the CDR3 is TGTGCCACCAGTGATCGGGATCAGCCCCAGCATTTT.

This clonotype came up many times. The chain is built from TRBV7-3 and TRBJ2-1, with D uncertain. With 1 base removed from V and 3 bases from J, the gap between germline ends came to 7 bases. Looked up from germline, CDR1 is SGHTA and CDR2 is FQGTGA. CDR3 length: 14 amino acids. The CDR3 sequence is CASSLNSLYNEQFF. The CDR3 region has the DNA TGTGCCAGCAGCTTAAATAGCCTCTACAATGAGCAGTTCTTC.

The chain uses TRBV20-1 and TRBJ2-1; 9 bases are a match to TRBD1. CDR1 and CDR2 (germline): DFQATT, SNEGSKA (reference sequence). The CDR3 sequence is 13 residues long. The V segment lost 6 bases and the J segment 12 bases; nucleotides outside the gene matches: 12. This CDR3 is CSAGTGILVGQFF. As DNA, the CDR3 is TGCAGTGCCGGGACAGGGATACTAGTTGGGCAGTTCTTC.

This sequence joins TRBV4-3 and TRBJ1-6, with a possible D match to TRBD1 (6 bases). Trimming cost V 0 bases and J 8 bases, with 11 bases left between them. The germline CDR1 and CDR2 sequences are LGHNA and YSLEER. The CDR3 totals 15 residues. As DNA, the CDR3 is TGCGCCAGCAGCCAAGACCGGGACATTGATTCACCCCTCCACTTT. This codes for CASSQDRDIDSPLHF.

The CDR3 loop reads CASSSWDRGNEQFF. For the CDR3, the DNA is TGTGCCAGCAGCTCCTGGGACAGGGGGAATGAGCAGTTCTTC. The chain recombines TRBV7-6 with TRBJ2-1; 11 bases are a match to TRBD1. J was trimmed by 7 bases and V by 4 bases; bases with no gene match: 3. The V gene's germline CDR1 is SGHVS and CDR2 FNYEAQ. The CDR3 covers 14 residues.